This T cell receptor (beta chain) was identified during a study of shared clonotypes between healthy human individuals. Study-wide background: Three plates each covered CD4 naive and memory; CD8 naive two, CD8 memory one.

V was shortened by 4 bases and J by 5 bases, with 15 bases between the two germline ends. The CDR3 has 15 amino acids. Germline V gene data show CDR1 as SGHRS and CDR2 as YFSETQ. Each donor was a Caucasian adult residing in Nashville, Tennessee. Repertoires were generated with immunoSEQ multiplex PCR, while TCRdb's copy carries only in-frame clones and drops some. The table has 550,000 to 850,000 clones, roughly 70% seen once. This receptor was taken from a woman aged 25 to 39 in good health. The rearrangement uses TRBV5-1 and TRBJ2-2, with D perhaps matching TRBD1 (6 bases). The sequenced sample was memory CD4+ T cells sorted from blood. The subset here: CD45RA-negative fraction. CDR3 sequence reads: CASSPEFQGTGELFF. CDR3 DNA sequence: TGCGCCAGCAGCCCGGAGTTCCAGGGGACCGGGGAGCTGTTTTTT.